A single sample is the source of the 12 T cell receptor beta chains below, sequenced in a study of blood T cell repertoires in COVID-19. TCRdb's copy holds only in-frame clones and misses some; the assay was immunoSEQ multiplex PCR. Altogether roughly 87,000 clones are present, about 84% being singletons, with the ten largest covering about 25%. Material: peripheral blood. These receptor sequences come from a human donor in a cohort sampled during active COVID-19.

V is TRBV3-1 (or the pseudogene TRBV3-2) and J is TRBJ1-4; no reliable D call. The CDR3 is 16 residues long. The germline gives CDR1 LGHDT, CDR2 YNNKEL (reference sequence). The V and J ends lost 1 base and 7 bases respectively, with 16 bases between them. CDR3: CASSQGRRVFGEKLFF. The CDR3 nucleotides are TGTGCCAGCAGCCAAGGTCGGAGGGTATTTGGTGAAAAACTGTTTTTT.

As DNA, the CDR3 is TGTGCCAGCAGTCCATCACTATCCTACGAGCAGTACTTC. It specifies CASSPSLSYEQYF. This rearrangement joins TRBV12-3 or TRBV12-4 to TRBJ2-7; D remains ambiguous. V was trimmed by 5 bases and J by 1 base, leaving 9 bases between them. This CDR3 spans 13 amino acids.

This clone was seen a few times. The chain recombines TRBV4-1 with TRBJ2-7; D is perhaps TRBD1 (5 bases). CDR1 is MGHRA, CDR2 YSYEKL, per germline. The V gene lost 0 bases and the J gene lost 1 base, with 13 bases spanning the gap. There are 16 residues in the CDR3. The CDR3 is CASSQDWPGSSYEQYF. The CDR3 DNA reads TGCGCCAGCAGCCAAGATTGGCCAGGGTCTTCCTACGAGCAGTACTTC.

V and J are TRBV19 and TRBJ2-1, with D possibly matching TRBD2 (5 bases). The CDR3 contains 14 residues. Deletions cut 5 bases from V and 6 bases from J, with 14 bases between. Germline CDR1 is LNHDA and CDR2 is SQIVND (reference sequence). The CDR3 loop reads CASSLASGVNEQFF. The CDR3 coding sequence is TGTGCCAGTAGTTTAGCCTCCGGGGTCAATGAGCAGTTCTTC.

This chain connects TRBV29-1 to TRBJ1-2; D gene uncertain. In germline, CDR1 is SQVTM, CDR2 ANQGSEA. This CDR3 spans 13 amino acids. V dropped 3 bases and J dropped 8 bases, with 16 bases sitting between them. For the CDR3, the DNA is TGCAGCGTTGAGGAGACTTCGGGAGGAGGCTACACCTTC. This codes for CSVEETSGGGYTF. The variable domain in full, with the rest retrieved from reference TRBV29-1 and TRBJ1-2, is SAVISQKPSRDICQRGTSLTIQCQVDSQVTMMFWYRQQPGQSLTLIATANQGSEATYESGFVIDKFPISRPNLTFSTLTVSNMSPEDSSIYLCSVEETSGGGYTFGSGTRLTVV.

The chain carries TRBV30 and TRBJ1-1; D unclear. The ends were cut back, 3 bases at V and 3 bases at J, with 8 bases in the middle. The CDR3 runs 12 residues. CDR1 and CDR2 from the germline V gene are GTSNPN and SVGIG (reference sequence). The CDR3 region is CAWSSEDTEAFF. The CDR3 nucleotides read TGTGCCTGGAGCAGCGAGGACACTGAAGCTTTCTTT.

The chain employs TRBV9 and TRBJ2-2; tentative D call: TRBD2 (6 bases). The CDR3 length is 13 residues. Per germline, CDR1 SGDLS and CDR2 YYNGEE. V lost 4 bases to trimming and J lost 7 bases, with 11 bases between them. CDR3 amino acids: CASSMGLLGELFF. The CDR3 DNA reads TGTGCCAGCAGCATGGGACTGCTCGGGGAGCTGTTTTTT. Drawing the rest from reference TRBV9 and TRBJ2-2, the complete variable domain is DSGVTQTPKHLITATGQRVTLRCSPRSGDLSVYWYQQSLDQGLQFLIQYYNGEERAKGNILERFSAQQFPDLHSELNLSSLELGDSALYFCASSMGLLGELFFGEGSRLTVL.

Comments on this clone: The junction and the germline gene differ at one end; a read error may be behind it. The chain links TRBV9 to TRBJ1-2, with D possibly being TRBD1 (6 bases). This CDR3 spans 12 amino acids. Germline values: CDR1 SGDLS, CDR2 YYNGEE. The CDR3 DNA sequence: TGTGCCAGCAGCGCCCATACAGGGACCCCTTTCTTC. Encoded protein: CASSAHTGTPFF.

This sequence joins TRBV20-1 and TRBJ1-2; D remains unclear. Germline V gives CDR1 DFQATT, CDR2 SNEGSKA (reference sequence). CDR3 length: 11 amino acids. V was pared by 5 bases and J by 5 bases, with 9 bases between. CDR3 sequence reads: CSAPSLYGYTF. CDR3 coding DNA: TGCAGTGCTCCTTCCCTATATGGCTACACCTTC.

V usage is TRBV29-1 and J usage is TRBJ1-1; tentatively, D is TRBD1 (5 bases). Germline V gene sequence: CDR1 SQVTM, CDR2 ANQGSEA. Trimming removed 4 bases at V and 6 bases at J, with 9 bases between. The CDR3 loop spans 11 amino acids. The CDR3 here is CSVVPGAEAFF. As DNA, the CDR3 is TGCAGCGTTGTCCCGGGGGCTGAAGCTTTCTTT.

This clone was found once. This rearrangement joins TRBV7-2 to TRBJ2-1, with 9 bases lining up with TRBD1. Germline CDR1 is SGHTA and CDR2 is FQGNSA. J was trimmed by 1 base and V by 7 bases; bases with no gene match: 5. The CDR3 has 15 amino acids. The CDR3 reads CASTLDRGSYNEQFF. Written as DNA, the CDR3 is TGTGCCAGCACCCTGGACAGGGGATCCTACAATGAGCAGTTCTTC.

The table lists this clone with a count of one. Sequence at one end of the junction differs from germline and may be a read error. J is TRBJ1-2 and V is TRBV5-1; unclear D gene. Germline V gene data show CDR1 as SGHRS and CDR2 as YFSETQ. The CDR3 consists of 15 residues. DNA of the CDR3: TGCGCCAGCAGGTTGGGAACGGGGTCTAACTATGGCTACACCTTC. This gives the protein CASRLGTGSNYGYTF.